This T cell receptor beta chain was sequenced in a study of blood T cell repertoires in COVID-19. Whole-study context: Recovered status in Cohort 3 required two negative PCRs, clearance, or symptom resolution. Sources were T cells, B-cell-depleted T cells, or PBMCs; the material itself was cDNA or gDNA.

V lost 3 bases and J lost 7; bases outside the gene matches: 4. The germline V gene has CDR1 SGDLS and CDR2 YYNGEE. This CDR3 is 14 amino acids long. The participants were between about 18 and 90 years old and came from 24 US areas. Participants' reported clinical history set cohort assignment. Using immunoSEQ multiplex PCR, the repertoire was profiled, and TCRdb retains in-frame clones only, with some absent. The profile covers about 360,000 clones, with more than 70% appearing a single time and 1.9% taken by the ten largest. This receptor was identified in a man aged 40-55 years in a cohort exposed to, infected with or recovered from COVID-19 (not recorded which). Sequencing input: PBMCs or T cells enriched from blood (not recorded which). The chain recombines TRBV9 with TRBJ2-1; 10 nucleotides align to TRBD1. CDR3 sequence: CASSAPGQGNEQFF. In DNA form, the CDR3 reads TGTGCCAGCAGCGCCCCGGGACAGGGGAATGAGCAGTTCTTC.